The 5 T cell receptor beta chains below were found in one sample sequenced in a study of cytomegalovirus exposure and HLA in healthy donors. Profiled with immunoSEQ multiplex PCR; TCRdb holds only in-frame clones, not every one. The sample lists under 150,000 clones, approximately 85% occurring once. Material for sequencing was PBMCs. These receptors all come from a woman aged 25 to 39 in good health and CMV-seronegative.

The chain carries TRBV19 and TRBJ2-5; TRBD1 matches at 7 bases. Looked up from germline, CDR1 is LNHDA and CDR2 is SQIVND (reference sequence). V was clipped by 4 bases and J by 5 bases; unmatched bases: 7. This CDR3 is built from 14 residues. CDR3 loop: CASSSTGVHETQYF. Written as DNA, the CDR3 is TGTGCCAGTAGTAGTACAGGGGTGCACGAGACCCAGTACTTC.

The chain employs TRBV30 and TRBJ1-5; 7 bases are a match to TRBD1. Germline values: CDR1 GTSNPN, CDR2 SVGIG (reference sequence). CDR3 length: 14 residues. V lost 2 bases to trimming and J lost 4 bases; unmatched junction nucleotides: 5. For the CDR3, the DNA is TGTGCCTGGAGTACCCGGGACAGAAATCAGCCCCAGCATTTT. Translated: CAWSTRDRNQPQHF. Using reference TRBV30 and TRBJ1-5 for the parts outside the CDR3, the full variable domain is SQTIHQWPATLVQPVGSPLSLECTVEGTSNPNLYWYRQAAGRGLQLLFYSVGIGQISSEVPQNLSASRPQDRQFILSSKKLLLSDSGFYLCAWSTRDRNQPQHFGDGTRLSIL.

By share, this clone counts as medium-sized. The chain joins TRBV5-6 to TRBJ1-1; 11 nucleotides align to TRBD1. Looked up from germline, CDR1 is SGHDT and CDR2 is YYEEEE. V gave up 3 bases and J gave up 4 bases; unmatched junction bases: 2. The CDR3 consists of 14 residues. In DNA, the CDR3 is TGTGCCAGCAGCTCCGGGACAGGGGGCACTGAAGCTTTCTTT. This codes for CASSSGTGGTEAFF.

The chain joins TRBV27 to TRBJ2-1; 10 nucleotides match TRBD2. The CDR3 is 18 amino acids. J was trimmed by 6 bases and V by 5 bases; bases with no gene match: 16. Germline V lookup: CDR1 MNHEY, CDR2 SMNVEV (reference sequence). The DNA of the CDR3 is TGTGCCAGCAGTACCCCAACTAAGCGGGGGGGCGTTTTCAATGAGCAGTTCTTC. Translating gives CASSTPTKRGGVFNEQFF.

There are a few counts of this clone. This sequence joins TRBV5-8 and TRBJ2-7; tentative D call: TRBD1 (7 bases). This CDR3 has 16 amino acids. Germline CDR1 SGHTS, CDR2 YDEGEE. Trimming stripped 0 bases from V and 12 bases from J, with 25 bases between. The CDR3 bases are TGTGCCAGCAGCTTGGGAATCGGTGGGGGGACAGAAAATATGTACTTC. As protein: CASSLGIGGGTENMYF. Combining the CDR3 with reference TRBV5-8 and TRBJ2-7 gives the whole variable domain EAGVTQSPTHLIKTRGQQATLRCSPISGHTSVYWYQQALGLGLQFLLWYDEGEERNRGNFPPRFSGRQFPNYSSELNVNALELEDSALYLCASSLGIGGGTENMYFGPGTRLTVT.